These 27 T cell receptor beta chains originate from one sample sequenced in a study of T-cell reconstitution after alpha-beta-depleted transplantation in children. For TCRbeta, the library was prepared with unique molecular identifiers. TCRdb ran MiXCR on the PCR reads and lists one entry per CDR3 protein. The table lists around 400,000 distinct CDR3 sequences, approximately 10% of them singletons. The sequences come from PBMCs from the stem cell graft donor, collected from the stem cell graft. The receptor set was obtained from a human donor who donated a stem cell graft to a child with acute myeloid leukemia.

This clonotype was counted only a few times. This rearrangement joins TRBV20-1 to TRBJ2-1; D not certain. Germline V gene lookup returns CDR1 DFQATT and CDR2 SNEGSKA (reference sequence). The CDR3 has 15 amino acids. V gave up 6 bases and J gave up 0 bases, with 15 bases separating them. CDR3 DNA: TGCAGTGCAACCCGGCAGGCCAGCTCCTACAATGAGCAGTTCTTC. Its protein is CSATRQASSYNEQFF.

In its sample, this clonotype was seen a few times. The chain employs TRBV4-2 and TRBJ2-7; 12 bases are a match to TRBD1. The J segment lost 7 bases and the V segment lost 0 bases, leaving 7 bases of the junction unmatched. Germline-derived CDR1 and CDR2 are LGHNA and YNFKEQ. The CDR3 loop spans 16 amino acids. CDR3 DNA sequence: TGTGCCAGCAGCCAAGAGGAGGGACAGGGGGCCTGGGAGCAGTACTTC. Translating it yields CASSQEEGQGAWEQYF.

The chain employs TRBV12-3 or TRBV12-4 and TRBJ1-2; D uncertain. The CDR3 spans 13 residues. V was pared by 1 base and J by 2 bases, with 5 bases between. In DNA form, the CDR3 reads TGTGCCAGCAGTTTAGTCCACAACTATGGCTACACCTTC. This translates into CASSLVHNYGYTF.

In this sample, this clonotype turned up many times. The chain employs TRBV27 and TRBJ2-3, with TRBD2 matching 13 bases. Germline CDR1 is MNHEY and CDR2 is SMNVEV (reference sequence). The CDR3 totals 14 residues. V trimming: 7 bases; J trimming: 6 bases; junction bases outside the gene matches: 4. CDR3 region: CASNGLAGEDTQYF. The CDR3 nucleotides are TGTGCCAGCAACGGACTAGCGGGAGAGGATACGCAGTATTTT.

This chain links TRBV27 with TRBJ1-5; D uncertain. V dropped 4 bases and J dropped 3 bases, with 7 bases sitting between them. The V gene's germline CDR1 is MNHEY and CDR2 SMNVEV (reference sequence). The CDR3 contains 13 residues. The CDR3 reads CASSWSLNQPQHF. The CDR3 bases are TGTGCCAGCAGTTGGTCTCTCAATCAGCCCCAGCATTTT.

This clonotype was recorded at least ten times. The chain combines TRBV7-2 with TRBJ2-1, with 9 bases identical to TRBD2. Trimming took 4 bases from V and 6 from J; bases not matched to a gene: 7. CDR3 length equals 15 residues. Per germline, CDR1 SGHTA and CDR2 FQGNSA. The chain's CDR3 is CASSSGLAYSNEQFF. The DNA of the CDR3 is TGTGCCAGCAGCTCGGGACTAGCCTATAGCAATGAGCAGTTCTTC.

This clonotype turned up a few times. This may arise from a read error, as a much more abundant clone is one base away. The chain combines TRBV5-1 with TRBJ2-4; D assignment may be TRBD1 or TRBD2 (6 bases each). The ends were cut back, 0 bases at V and 12 bases at J, with 13 bases in the middle. This CDR3 is 13 amino acids long. Germline V lookup: CDR1 SGHRS, CDR2 YFSETQ. CDR3 nucleotide sequence: TGCGCCAGCAGCTTGGTTGGGGAGGACAGTCAGTACTTC. This translates into CASSLVGEDSQYF. Full variable domain (remainder filled in from reference TRBV5-1 and TRBJ2-4): KAGVTQTPRYLIKTRGQQVTLSCSPISGHRSVSWYQQTPGQGLQFLFEYFSETQRNKGNFPGRFSGRQFSNSRSEMNVSTLELGDSALYLCASSLVGEDSQYFGAGTRLSVL.

In regard to this clonotype: At one of its ends the junction is not consistent with the germline gene, which may arise from a read error. V usage is TRBV5-1 and J usage is TRBJ1-4; possible D gene TRBD1, 6 bases. This CDR3 spans 13 amino acids. From germline, CDR1 is SGHRS and CDR2 YFSETQ. The CDR3 DNA reads as TGCGTCAGCAGCCGGGACAACGGTGAAAAACTGTTTTTT. Residues: CVSSRDNGEKLFF.

As concerns this clonotype: This may stem from a read error, because a much larger clone lies one nucleotide away. The chain employs TRBV20-1 and TRBJ2-1, with D uncertain. Germline V CDR1 and CDR2: DFQATT, SNEGSKA (reference sequence). This CDR3 spans 14 amino acids. Trimming pared 3 bases from V and 7 bases from J, leaving 16 bases between. This CDR3 is CSASLVSQKNEQFF. In DNA form, the CDR3 reads TGCAGTGCTAGTTTAGTATCCCAGAAGAATGAGCAGTTCTTC.

This clonotype has a handful of counts. The rearrangement joins TRBV6-6 to TRBJ1-1, with a tentative D call TRBD1 (5 bases). V was clipped by 5 bases and J by 4 bases, with 11 bases between them. Germline V CDR1 and CDR2: MNHNY, SVGAGI (reference sequence). The CDR3 covers 13 residues. The CDR3 DNA is TGTGCCAGCAGTCATCAGGGTGCCACTGAAGCTTTCTTT. It specifies CASSHQGATEAFF.

The sample holds many counts of this clonotype. The chain carries TRBV20-1 and TRBJ2-3; D not certain. CDR1 is DFQATT, CDR2 SNEGSKA, per germline (reference sequence). The CDR3 length is 14 residues. Trimming pared 3 bases from V and 0 bases from J, leaving 10 bases between. In DNA, the CDR3 is TGCAGTGCTAGTAGGCAGGACAGCACAGATACGCAGTATTTT. Encoded protein: CSASRQDSTDTQYF.

This sequence joins TRBV15 and TRBJ2-5; D is ambiguous. V shed 4 bases and J shed 5 bases, with 11 bases lying between them. The germline gives CDR1 LNHNV, CDR2 YYDKDF (reference sequence). This CDR3 is 13 amino acids long. The CDR3 DNA reads TGTGCCACCAGCAAACCCAGGTTCGAGACCCAGTACTTC. This encodes CATSKPRFETQYF. Together with reference TRBV15 and TRBJ2-5, the CDR3 gives the full variable domain: DAMVIQNPRYQVTQFGKPVTLSCSQTLNHNVMYWYQQKSSQAPKLLFHYYDKDFNNEADTPDNFQSRRPNTSFCFLDIRSPGLGDTAMYLCATSKPRFETQYFGPGTRLLVL.

This clonotype was detected ten times or more. The chain is built from TRBV12-3 or TRBV12-4 and TRBJ2-3, with no clear D. V was clipped by 3 bases and J by 6 bases, with 7 bases between them. CDR3 length: 12 amino acids. As DNA, the CDR3 is TGTGCCAGCAGTTTGACGCGGGATACGCAGTATTTT. Encoded protein: CASSLTRDTQYF.

The rearrangement links TRBV10-3 to TRBJ2-2; TRBD2 matches 9 bases. CDR1 is ENHRY and CDR2 is SYGVKD in the germline V gene. Trimming removed 3 bases from V and 8 bases from J; junction bases left unmatched: 10. CDR3 length: 16 amino acids. The chain's CDR3 is CAISELAGGPRGELFF. CDR3 nucleotide sequence: TGTGCCATCAGTGAATTGGCGGGAGGGCCCCGTGGGGAGCTGTTTTTT.

Concerning this clonotype itself: A read error may produce the germline difference seen at one junction end. The chain is built from TRBV6-5 and TRBJ2-4; 7 bases line up with TRBD1. Looked up from germline, CDR1 is MNHEY and CDR2 is SVGAGI. This CDR3 comprises 14 residues. CDR3 residues: CTSSFRGIENIQYF. In DNA form, the CDR3 reads TGTACCAGCAGTTTCAGGGGGATTGAGAACATTCAGTACTTC.

The V and J genes are TRBV6-2 or TRBV6-3 and TRBJ2-3; D possibly corresponds to TRBD2 (6 bases). Germline V lookup: CDR1 MNHEY, CDR2 SVGEGT. V shed 2 bases and J shed 6 bases, with 24 bases lying between them. CDR3 size: 18 residues. The CDR3 loop reads CASSYRRSGEPSFDTQYF. The DNA for the CDR3 is TGTGCCAGCAGTTACCGTCGGTCGGGAGAGCCTAGCTTCGATACGCAGTATTTT.

The chain has TRBV20-1 and TRBJ1-5; 8 nucleotides line up with TRBD1. Per the germline V gene, CDR1 is DFQATT and CDR2 is SNEGSKA (reference sequence). V lost 4 bases, J lost 6 bases, and 17 bases stayed unmatched. The CDR3 loop spans 17 amino acids. Here the CDR3 reads CSATLGTGIGISQPQHF. The CDR3 region has the DNA TGCAGTGCTACCCTCGGGACAGGAATAGGTATTAGTCAGCCCCAGCATTTT.

The chain carries TRBV5-1 and TRBJ2-2; 11 bases are shared with TRBD1. Losses at the gene ends were 2 bases for V and 7 bases for J; bases not matched to a gene: 7. Germline CDR1 is SGHRS and CDR2 is YFSETQ. This CDR3 is built from 16 residues. This chain's CDR3 is CASSFSDRGRGGELFF. CDR3 nucleotides: TGCGCCAGCAGCTTCTCGGACAGGGGGCGAGGCGGGGAGCTGTTTTTT. Combining the CDR3 with reference TRBV5-1 and TRBJ2-2 gives the whole variable domain KAGVTQTPRYLIKTRGQQVTLSCSPISGHRSVSWYQQTPGQGLQFLFEYFSETQRNKGNFPGRFSGRQFSNSRSEMNVSTLELGDSALYLCASSFSDRGRGGELFFGEGSRLTVL.

In its sample, this clonotype was seen many times. Given the absence of the conserved phenylalanine or tryptophan at the CDR3 end, a read error is likely. Because the CDR3's place on the DNA is in doubt, the DNA is left out and the CDR3 is given as listed by TCRdb. J is TRBJ2-3 and V is TRBV5-5; the listed D gene, TRBD2, was not tested against the DNA. Per the germline V gene, CDR1 is SGHKS and CDR2 is YYEKEE (reference sequence). The CDR3 length is 11 residues, termini included. The CDR3 loop is CASSSGLAGEL.

The DNA of the CDR3 is TGCGCCAGCAGCCAAGACGTACACGGAGACCAATACAATGAGCAGTTCTTC. Protein product: CASSQDVHGDQYNEQFF. The chain employs TRBV4-3 and TRBJ2-1; D gene uncertain. Germline values: CDR1 LGHNA, CDR2 YSLEER. Trimming took 0 bases from V and 4 from J, leaving 16 bases between them. The CDR3 has 17 amino acids.

CDR3 bases: TGTGCCAGCAGTTACGGGGCGGCGAACTCCTACGAGCAGTACGTC. Translation: CASSYGAANSYEQYV. V is TRBV6-2 or TRBV6-3 and J is TRBJ2-7; TRBD1 might be the D (5 bases). Germline lookup yields CDR1 MNHEY and CDR2 SVGEGT. Between the trimmed V and J ends, which lost 2 bases and 0 bases, there was a span of 11 bases. The CDR3 totals 15 residues.

Ten or more counts support this clonotype. The chain recombines TRBV29-1 with TRBJ2-5; no definite D call. The ends were cut back, 0 bases at V and 1 base at J, with 6 bases in the middle. This CDR3 region has 13 residues. Germline loops: CDR1 SQVTM, CDR2 ANQGSEA. CDR3: CSVEDGLQETQYF. In nucleotides, the CDR3 is TGCAGCGTTGAAGACGGCCTCCAAGAGACCCAGTACTTC.

The rearrangement uses TRBV6-2 or TRBV6-3 and TRBJ2-1; unclear D gene. With 10 bases removed from V and 8 bases from J, the gap between germline ends came to 12 bases. The CDR3 has 11 amino acids. Germline CDR1 and CDR2: MNHEY and SVGEGT. CDR3 sequence: CATFVGDEQFF. CDR3 DNA sequence: TGTGCCACGTTCGTGGGTGATGAGCAGTTCTTC.

Many counts were recorded for this clonotype. V and J are TRBV12-3 or TRBV12-4 and TRBJ2-5; D is unclear. Trimming stripped 6 bases from V and 5 bases from J, with 10 bases between. CDR3 size: 12 residues. In DNA, the CDR3 is TGTGCCAGCAGCTCGGCTGCGGAGACCCAGTACTTC. Its translation is CASSSAAETQYF.

This clonotype was counted ten times or more. This chain joins TRBV7-2 and TRBJ2-7; D possibly corresponds to TRBD1 (6 bases). The ends were cut back, 1 base at V and 0 bases at J, with 13 bases in the middle. Germline CDR1 SGHTA, CDR2 FQGNSA. CDR3 length: 16 amino acids. The CDR3 region is CASSLVPGTSSYEQYF. The CDR3 coding sequence is TGTGCCAGCAGCTTAGTTCCGGGGACAAGCTCCTACGAGCAGTACTTC.

The J gene is TRBJ1-6, the V gene TRBV7-2, with 9 bases that match TRBD1. Unmatched junction bases numbered 10, after V lost 5 bases and J lost 11 bases. Germline V CDR1 and CDR2: SGHTA, FQGNSA. The CDR3 has 15 amino acids. CDR3: CASSPLDRGAPPLHF. In DNA, the CDR3 is TGTGCCAGCAGCCCCCTGGACAGGGGAGCGCCACCCCTCCACTTT.

Ten or more counts support this clonotype. The chain joins TRBV29-1 to TRBJ2-5; TRBD2 aligns across 10 bases. The germline V gene has CDR1 SQVTM and CDR2 ANQGSEA. V gave up 1 base and J gave up 3 bases; unmatched junction bases: 11. This CDR3 is 17 amino acids long. The CDR3 nucleotides are TGCAGCGTTGAAGGTGCCCTAGCGGGAGCCGGAGAAGAGACCCAGTACTTC. This sequence encodes CSVEGALAGAGEETQYF.